The next 14 T cell receptor beta chains were all read from a single sample in a study of blood T cells in healthy people across ages. With a J-beta primer mix and a sample-barcoded 5' primer, a second PCR ran about 6 to 11 cycles. TCRdb re-called the 5' RACE reads through MiXCR, storing one row per CDR3 protein. The data contain some 1.7 million distinct CDR3 sequences, roughly 28% of them singletons. Sequencing was carried out using blood. The source of these receptors is a young woman in good health.

The chain recombines TRBV4-3 with TRBJ1-1; D is undetermined. V was shortened by 1 base and J by 5 bases, with 11 bases between the two germline ends. The CDR3 covers 14 residues. In germline, CDR1 is LGHNA, CDR2 YSLEER. The CDR3, as DNA: TGCGCCAGCAGCCAAGTAAAGGCCCAGACTGAAGCTTTCTTT. Its protein product is CASSQVKAQTEAFF.

The chain couples TRBV7-2 to TRBJ2-7; D unclear. The V and J ends lost 1 base and 7 bases respectively, with 17 bases between them. This CDR3 spans 15 amino acids. Germline V lookup: CDR1 SGHTA, CDR2 FQGNSA. CDR3 in DNA: TGTGCCAGCAGCTTAGGGGCGCAGGTGTACAATGAGCAGTACTTC. The encoded protein is CASSLGAQVYNEQYF.

This clonotype was found a few times. The chain employs TRBV7-9 and TRBJ2-1, with a possible D match to TRBD1 (7 bases). This CDR3 has 15 amino acids. Germline V gene sequence: CDR1 SEHNR, CDR2 FQNEAQ (reference sequence). Trimming shortened V by 1 base and J by 6 bases, and 13 bases separated the two germline ends. The CDR3 protein is CASSLGRGVSNEQFF. The CDR3 DNA reads TGTGCCAGCAGCTTAGGCAGGGGGGTTTCCAATGAGCAGTTCTTC.

This clonotype has ten or more counts. The V and J genes are TRBV29-1 and TRBJ2-7; TRBD1 is a possible D gene (6 bases). Germline V gene lookup returns CDR1 SQVTM and CDR2 ANQGSEA. V lost 1 base to trimming and J lost 7 bases, with 14 bases between them. CDR3 length: 13 amino acids. CDR3 sequence (DNA): TGCAGCGTTGAAGGGAGACAGGCGATAGAGCAGTACTTC. Translation gives CSVEGRQAIEQYF.

The chain has TRBV2 and TRBJ2-7; no clear D. Germline CDR1 and CDR2: SNHLY and FYNNEI. The ends were cut back, 4 bases at V and 0 bases at J, with 13 bases in the middle. The CDR3 totals 15 residues. For the CDR3, the DNA is TGTGCCAGCAGTGGCAGGCTCCCTAGCTCCTACGAGCAGTACTTC. Its protein is CASSGRLPSSYEQYF.

This clonotype was detected many times. The chain has TRBV20-1 and TRBJ2-1; 10 nucleotides agree with TRBD2. Unmatched junction bases numbered 3, after V lost 2 bases and J lost 2 bases. The CDR3 loop spans 15 amino acids. Looked up from germline, CDR1 is DFQATT and CDR2 is SNEGSKA (reference sequence). Written as DNA, the CDR3 is TGCAGTGCTAGACTTAGCGGGAGGCCCTACAATGAGCAGTTCTTC. Residues: CSARLSGRPYNEQFF.

In its sample, this clonotype was seen a few times. The chain has TRBV7-8 and TRBJ2-7, with D maybe TRBD2 (5 bases). V was clipped by 4 bases and J by 7 bases, with 17 bases between them. Germline loops: CDR1 SGHVS, CDR2 FQNEAQ. This CDR3 is 14 amino acids long. In DNA form, the CDR3 reads TGTGCCAGCAGCTCGGAGGCCCAGTACAATGAGCAGTACTTC. It codes for CASSSEAQYNEQYF.

This clonotype occurred many times. The V call is TRBV5-5, the J call TRBJ1-2, with 11 bases lining up with TRBD1. V dropped 5 bases and J dropped 8; count of bases not matched to a gene: 14. This CDR3 comprises 16 residues. Germline assignment: CDR1 SGHKS and CDR2 YYEKEE (reference sequence). The chain's CDR3 is CASRTTTGTGGLGYTF. CDR3 nucleotide sequence: TGTGCCAGCAGAACAACAACCGGGACAGGGGGATTAGGCTACACCTTC.

As regards this clonotype: The junction shows a germline mismatch at one end, possibly a read error. This chain links TRBV6-2 or TRBV6-3 with TRBJ2-5, with 7 bases that match TRBD1. The CDR3 spans 14 residues. Germline V gene sequence: CDR1 MNHEY, CDR2 SVGEGT. The CDR3 coding sequence is TGTGCCACCATTGGACAGGACCCTCAAGAGACCCAGCACTTC. Translated: CATIGQDPQETQHF.

Note on this clonotype: A read error may be the cause here, since a much bigger clone is one base away. The chain joins TRBV20-1 to TRBJ2-1; possibly TRBD1 or TRBD2 for D (5 bases each). V was trimmed by 6 bases and J by 5 bases, leaving 23 bases between them. This CDR3 has 16 residues. Germline V CDR1 and CDR2: DFQATT, SNEGSKA (reference sequence). The CDR3 region has the DNA TGCAGTGCAAGGGCCCTTGACGCGGGCAGGGACAATGAGCAGTTCTTC. Its translation: CSARALDAGRDNEQFF.

This clonotype was found a few times. This chain uses TRBV7-3 with TRBJ1-2, with 9 bases identical to TRBD1. This CDR3 region has 14 residues. The V gene end was trimmed by 0 bases and the J gene end by 6 bases; junction bases not matched to a gene: 2. Germline V gene sequence: CDR1 SGHTA, CDR2 FQGTGA. The CDR3 sequence is CASSLTGTGNGYTF. The CDR3 coding sequence is TGTGCCAGCAGCTTAACGGGGACAGGGAATGGCTACACCTTC.

The chain uses TRBV20-1 and TRBJ1-6, with TRBD1 matching over 7 bases. The V gene's germline CDR1 is DFQATT and CDR2 SNEGSKA (reference sequence). There are 14 residues in the CDR3. After removal of 4 bases from V and 8 bases from J, the junction contained 8 bases not matched to a gene. CDR3 in amino acids: CSATATGLDSPLHF. In DNA form, the CDR3 reads TGCAGTGCTACCGCGACAGGGTTGGATTCACCCCTCCACTTT.

This rearrangement joins TRBV5-5 to TRBJ1-5; D not certain. V dropped 1 base and J dropped 5 bases, with 7 bases sitting between them. CDR1 SGHKS and CDR2 YYEKEE come from the germline V gene (reference sequence). There are 13 residues in the CDR3. In nucleotides, the CDR3 is TGTGCCAGCAGCTTGAGGATCTATCAGCCCCAGCATTTT. Its protein product is CASSLRIYQPQHF.

In its sample, this clonotype was seen many times. The rearrangement uses TRBV15 and TRBJ2-5, with D tentatively TRBD1 or TRBD2 (5 bases each). This CDR3 region has 13 residues. Germline CDR1 reads LNHNV; CDR2 reads YYDKDF (reference sequence). Trimming removed 6 bases at V and 2 bases at J, with 10 bases between. CDR3 nucleotides: TGTGCCACCAGTACCTGGGGGCAAGAGACCCAGTACTTC. Translation: CATSTWGQETQYF.